This T cell receptor beta chain was observed in a study of patients and donors after allogeneic stem cell transplantation. Per germline, CDR1 MNHEY and CDR2 SMNVEV (reference sequence). V lost 0 bases and J lost 8, with 10 bases in between. CDR3 length: 13 amino acids. MiXCR, applied by TCRdb to the RT-PCR reads, yields one record per CDR3 protein. The sample consists of roughly 940,000 distinct CDR3 sequences, about a sixth of them appearing once. This clonotype was obtained from a human donor who was either an allogeneic HSCT recipient or a stem cell or donor lymphocyte infusion donor (not recorded which). It is not recorded whose cells these are; they may come from a transplant donor. The chain is built from TRBV27 and TRBJ1-1, with D perhaps TRBD1 (6 bases). The sequencing sample was made of blood, either unsorted or a sorted T cell fraction (not recorded which). As DNA, the CDR3 is TGTGCCAGCAGTTTATCGTGGGGGCGCGAAGCTTTCTTT. Translated, it gives CASSLSWGREAFF.